Sequencing of this T cell receptor (beta chain) was carried out in a study of blood T cell repertoires in COVID-19. As for the study in general: Nucleic acid was either cDNA or gDNA, and it came from T cells, B-cell-depleted T cells, or PBMCs.

Patients from Seattle were sampled longitudinally, starting during active infection. V lost 6 bases and J 5 bases, leaving 11 bases between the germline ends. This CDR3 spans 12 amino acids. Per germline, CDR1 SGHRS and CDR2 YFSETQ. TCRdb's table, derived via immunoSEQ multiplex PCR, lists solely in-frame clones and lacks some. Here the sample spans roughly 500,000 clones, 80% to 90% being singletons. This TCR was recovered from a man aged 18 to 30 with COVID-19, enrolled during active disease. This chain uses TRBV5-1 with TRBJ2-5; D is unclear. The sample comprised peripheral blood. In DNA, the CDR3 is TGCGCCAGCACCAAAGCATCGGAGACCCAGTACTTC. Translating gives CASTKASETQYF.